Presented here are 10 T cell receptor beta chains from one specimen sequenced in a study of CD8+CD57+ T cells in acquired aplastic anemia (dated by TCRdb to 2016 to 2018). The data were produced on an Illumina HiSeq 2000. Profiling of TCR beta VDJ combinations and CDR3 sequences used genomic DNA as the template. TCRdb trimmed the raw reads at Q25, called clones with MiXCR and kept productive beta chains. Under each unique CDR3 protein, matching rows form one entry showing the most common genes and DNA. The sample contains about 160,000 distinct CDR3 sequences, 45% to 55% of them found a single time. Around a third of the sample is taken by the ten largest. Flow cytometry had shown CD8+CD57+ cell expansion in the patients selected for sequencing. Source material: sorted CD4+, CD8+, or CD8+CD57+ T cells (not recorded which) from PBMCs. Receptors originate from a human donor with aplastic anemia.

J is TRBJ2-3 and V is TRBV24-1; the match to TRBD1 covers 10 bases. This CDR3 is built from 15 residues. Germline V lookup: CDR1 KGHDR, CDR2 SFDVKD. Trimming at V came to 1 base and at J to 11 bases, leaving 8 bases not matched to a gene. The CDR3 DNA reads as TGTGCCACCAGTGATTTAGGGACAGGGGTCAATGAGCAGTATTTT. Its translation: CATSDLGTGVNEQYF.

Points on this clonotype: Germline and junction disagree at one end, which may indicate a read error. This chain connects TRBV5-1 to TRBJ2-7, with 7 bases aligning to TRBD1. From germline, CDR1 is SGHRS and CDR2 YFSETQ. The CDR3 spans 16 residues. CDR3 bases: TGCGCCAGCAGCTTGGAGCCCGGGGACAGAGGATACGAGCAGGACTTC. Encoded protein: CASSLEPGDRGYEQDF.

The chain joins TRBV7-2 to TRBJ2-7, with 10 bases fitting TRBD1. The V and J ends lost 2 bases and 6 bases, in that order; junction bases with no gene match: 4. The germline V gene encodes CDR1 SGHTA and CDR2 FQGNSA. The CDR3 runs to 14 residues. The CDR3 spells CASSLRQGASEQYF. The CDR3 coding sequence is TGTGCCAGCAGCTTACGACAGGGGGCAAGCGAGCAGTACTTC. Complete variable domain (other parts from reference TRBV7-2 and TRBJ2-7): GAGVSQSPSNKVTEKGKDVELRCDPISGHTALYWYRQSLGQGLEFLIYFQGNSAPDKSGLPSDRFSAERTGGSVSTLTIQRTQQEDSAVYLCASSLRQGASEQYFGPGTRLTVT.

The chain recombines TRBV9 with TRBJ2-7; 9 positions match TRBD2. V trimming: 0 bases; J trimming: 6 bases; junction bases outside the gene matches: 7. Looked up from germline, CDR1 is SGDLS and CDR2 is YYNGEE. CDR3 length: 15 amino acids. The CDR3 DNA is TGTGCCAGCAGCGTAGGGATAGCGGGAGCGCCCGAGCAGTACTTC. This codes for CASSVGIAGAPEQYF.

This clonotype was recorded a few times. This chain's CDR3 is CASSVVNGNREIHEQYF. The CDR3 nucleotides are TGTGCCAGCAGCGTAGTAAACGGGAACAGGGAGATACACGAGCAGTACTTC. The chain joins TRBV9 to TRBJ2-7; a weak D match, TRBD1 (6 bases). The CDR3 has 17 residues. V dropped 0 bases and J dropped 5 bases, with 21 bases sitting between them. Germline CDR1 SGDLS, CDR2 YYNGEE.

The gene calls are TRBV5-1 and TRBJ2-7, with a weak D call TRBD1 (5 bases). The germline V gene has CDR1 SGHRS and CDR2 YFSETQ. The CDR3 length is 9 residues. The CDR3 bases are TGCTCAGGGCTGTACGAGCAGTACTTC. It yields the protein CSGLYEQYF. The full variable domain, rest sourced from reference TRBV5-1 and TRBJ2-7, is KAGVTQTPRYLIKTRGQQVTLSCSPISGHRSVSWYQQTPGQGLQFLFEYFSETQRNKGNFPGRFSGRQFSNSRSEMNVSTLELGDSALYLCSGLYEQYFGPGTRLTVT.

The sample holds many counts of this clonotype. As DNA, the CDR3 is TGTGCCAGCAGTTACTCGAACTCGGGGAACACTGAAGCTTTCTTT. It codes for CASSYSNSGNTEAFF. The chain links TRBV6-5 to TRBJ1-1; D is unresolved. Looked up from germline, CDR1 is MNHEY and CDR2 is SVGAGI. Trimming pared 0 bases from V and 1 base from J, leaving 9 bases between. The CDR3 is made up of 15 amino acids.

The sample holds many counts of this clonotype. This sequence joins TRBV10-1 and TRBJ1-1; D is undetermined. The germline CDR1 and CDR2 sequences are WNHNN and SYGVQD (reference sequence). This CDR3 is 13 amino acids long. Deletions cut 2 bases from V and 4 bases from J, with 8 bases between. The CDR3 DNA reads as TGCGCCAGCAGTGAGACGGGTGGCACTGAAGCTTTCTTT. It specifies CASSETGGTEAFF.

This clonotype was picked up many times. This chain joins TRBV2 and TRBJ2-7; 7 bases agree with TRBD2. V lost 2 bases and J lost 2; bases outside the gene matches: 6. Germline V lookup: CDR1 SNHLY, CDR2 FYNNEI. This CDR3 comprises 15 residues. The CDR3 spells CASSERAGVPYEQYF. CDR3 bases: TGTGCCAGCAGTGAAAGGGCGGGAGTACCCTACGAGCAGTACTTC.

The J gene is TRBJ1-6, the V gene TRBV24-1, with D possibly being TRBD1 (5 bases). The germline V gene has CDR1 KGHDR and CDR2 SFDVKD. The V and J ends lost 4 bases and 13 bases respectively, with 10 bases between them. The CDR3 totals 12 residues. For the CDR3, the DNA is TGTGCCACCAGTGACCAGGGTTGGCCCCTCCACTTT. Translated, it gives CATSDQGWPLHF.